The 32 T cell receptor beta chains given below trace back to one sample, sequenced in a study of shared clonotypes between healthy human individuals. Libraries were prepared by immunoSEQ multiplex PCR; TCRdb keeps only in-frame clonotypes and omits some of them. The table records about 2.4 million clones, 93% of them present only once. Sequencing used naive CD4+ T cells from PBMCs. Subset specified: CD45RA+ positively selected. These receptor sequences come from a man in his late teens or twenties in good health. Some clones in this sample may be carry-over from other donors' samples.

CDR3: CASSLREVGGNTIYF. The CDR3 coding sequence is TGTGCCAGCAGCTTGCGGGAGGTTGGGGGAAACACCATATATTTT. The V gene is TRBV5-4, the J gene TRBJ1-3; D ambiguous. Trimming pared 1 base from V and 4 bases from J, leaving 12 bases between. Germline loops: CDR1 SGHNT, CDR2 YYREEE (reference sequence). This CDR3 spans 15 amino acids.

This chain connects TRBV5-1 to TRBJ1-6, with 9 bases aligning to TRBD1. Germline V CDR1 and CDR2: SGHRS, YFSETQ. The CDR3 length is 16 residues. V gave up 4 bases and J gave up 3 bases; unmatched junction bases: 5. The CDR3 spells CASSPRTGVYNSPLHF. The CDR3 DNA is TGCGCCAGCAGCCCTCGGACAGGGGTCTATAATTCACCCCTCCACTTT.

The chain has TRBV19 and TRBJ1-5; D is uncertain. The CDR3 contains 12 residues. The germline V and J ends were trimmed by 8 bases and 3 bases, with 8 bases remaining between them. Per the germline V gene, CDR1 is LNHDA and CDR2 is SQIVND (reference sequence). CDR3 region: CASATNNQPQHF. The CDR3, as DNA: TGTGCCAGTGCCACGAACAATCAGCCCCAGCATTTT.

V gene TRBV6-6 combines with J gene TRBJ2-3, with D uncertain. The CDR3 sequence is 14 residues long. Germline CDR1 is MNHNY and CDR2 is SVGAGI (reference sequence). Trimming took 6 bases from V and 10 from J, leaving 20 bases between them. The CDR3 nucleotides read TGTGCCAGCAGGAGCAGGCAATCACGGCGTGCGCAGTATTTT. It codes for CASRSRQSRRAQYF.

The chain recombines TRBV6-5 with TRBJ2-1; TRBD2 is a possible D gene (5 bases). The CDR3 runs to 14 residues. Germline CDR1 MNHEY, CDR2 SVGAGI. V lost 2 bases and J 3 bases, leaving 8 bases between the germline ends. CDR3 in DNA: TGTGCCAGCAGTTACCGGGGTTTCTACAATGAGCAGTTCTTC. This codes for CASSYRGFYNEQFF.

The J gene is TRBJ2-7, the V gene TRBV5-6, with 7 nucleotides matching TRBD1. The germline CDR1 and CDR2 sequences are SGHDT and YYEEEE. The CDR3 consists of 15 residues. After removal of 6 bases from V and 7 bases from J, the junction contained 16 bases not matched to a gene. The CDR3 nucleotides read TGTGCCAGCACCTATACAGGGGCCTCGCCCGGTGAGCAGTACTTC. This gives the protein CASTYTGASPGEQYF.

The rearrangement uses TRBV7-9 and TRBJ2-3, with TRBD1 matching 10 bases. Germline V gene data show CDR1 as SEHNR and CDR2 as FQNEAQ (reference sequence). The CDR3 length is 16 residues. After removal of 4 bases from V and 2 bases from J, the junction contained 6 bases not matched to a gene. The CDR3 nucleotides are TGTGCCAGCAGCTCCCCCGGGACAGGGGACACAGATACGCAGTATTTT. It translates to CASSSPGTGDTDTQYF.

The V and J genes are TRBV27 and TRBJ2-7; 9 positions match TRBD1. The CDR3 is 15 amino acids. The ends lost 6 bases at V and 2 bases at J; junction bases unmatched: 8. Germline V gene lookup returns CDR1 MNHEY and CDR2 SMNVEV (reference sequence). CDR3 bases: TGTGCCAGCAGAAGAGTCCGGGACAGGGCCTACGAGCAGTACTTC. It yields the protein CASRRVRDRAYEQYF.

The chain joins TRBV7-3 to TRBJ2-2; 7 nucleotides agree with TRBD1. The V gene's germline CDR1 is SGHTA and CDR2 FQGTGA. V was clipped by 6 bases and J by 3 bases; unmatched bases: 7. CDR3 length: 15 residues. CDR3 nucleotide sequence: TGTGCCAGCAGGCAGACAGGGCGGGACACCGGGGAGCTGTTTTTT. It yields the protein CASRQTGRDTGELFF. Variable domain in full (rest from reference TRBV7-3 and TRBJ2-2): GAGVSQTPSNKVTEKGKYVELRCDPISGHTALYWYRQSLGQGPEFLIYFQGTGAADDSGLPNDRFFAVRPEGSVSTLKIQRTERGDSAVYLCASRQTGRDTGELFFGEGSRLTVL.

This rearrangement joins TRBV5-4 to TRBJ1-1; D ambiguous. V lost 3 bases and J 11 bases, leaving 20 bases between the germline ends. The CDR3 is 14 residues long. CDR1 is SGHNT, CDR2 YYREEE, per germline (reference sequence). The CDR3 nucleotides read TGTGCCAGCAGCTCCCGCTCCGAGGGCCAACGGGCTTTCTTT. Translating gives CASSSRSEGQRAFF.

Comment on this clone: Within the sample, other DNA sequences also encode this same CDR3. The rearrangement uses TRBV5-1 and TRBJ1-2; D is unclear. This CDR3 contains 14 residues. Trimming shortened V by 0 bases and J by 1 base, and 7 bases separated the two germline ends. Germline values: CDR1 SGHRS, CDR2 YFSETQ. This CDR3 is CASSLDGSNYGYTF. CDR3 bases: TGCGCCAGCAGCTTGGATGGCAGTAACTATGGCTACACCTTC.

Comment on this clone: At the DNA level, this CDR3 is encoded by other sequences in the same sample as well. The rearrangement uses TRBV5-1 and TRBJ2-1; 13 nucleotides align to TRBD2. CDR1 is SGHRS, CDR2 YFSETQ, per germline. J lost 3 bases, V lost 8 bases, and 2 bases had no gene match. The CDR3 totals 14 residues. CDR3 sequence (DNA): TGCGCCAGTAGGACTAGCGGGAGCTACAATGAGCAGTTCTTC. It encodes CASRTSGSYNEQFF.

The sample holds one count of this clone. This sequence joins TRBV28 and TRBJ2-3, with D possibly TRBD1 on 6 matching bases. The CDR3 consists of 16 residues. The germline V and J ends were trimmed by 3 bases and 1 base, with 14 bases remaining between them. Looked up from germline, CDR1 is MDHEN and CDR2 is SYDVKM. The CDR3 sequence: CASSFYGQLGTDTQYF. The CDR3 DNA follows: TGTGCCAGCAGTTTTTACGGACAGTTGGGCACAGATACGCAGTATTTT.

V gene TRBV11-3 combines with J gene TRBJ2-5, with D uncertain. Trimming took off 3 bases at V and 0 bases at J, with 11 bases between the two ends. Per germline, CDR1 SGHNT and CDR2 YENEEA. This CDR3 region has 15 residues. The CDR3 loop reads CASSLGNAYQETQYF. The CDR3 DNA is TGTGCCAGCAGCTTGGGTAACGCGTACCAAGAGACCCAGTACTTC.

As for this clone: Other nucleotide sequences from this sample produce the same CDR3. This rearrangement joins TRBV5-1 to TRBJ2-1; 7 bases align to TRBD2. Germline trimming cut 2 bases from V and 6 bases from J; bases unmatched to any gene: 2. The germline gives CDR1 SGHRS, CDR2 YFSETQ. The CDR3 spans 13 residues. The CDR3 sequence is CASSLASGNEQFF. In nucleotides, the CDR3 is TGCGCCAGCAGCTTAGCTAGCGGCAATGAGCAGTTCTTC.

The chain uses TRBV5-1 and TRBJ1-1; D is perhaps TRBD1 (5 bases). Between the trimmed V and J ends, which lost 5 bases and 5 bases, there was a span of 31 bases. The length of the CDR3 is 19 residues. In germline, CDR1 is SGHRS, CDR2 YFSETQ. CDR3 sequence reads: CASRVNVPGTRNADTEAFF. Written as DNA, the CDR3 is TGCGCCAGCAGGGTAAACGTCCCCGGGACCAGAAACGCGGATACTGAAGCTTTCTTT. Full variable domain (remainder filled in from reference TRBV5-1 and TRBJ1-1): KAGVTQTPRYLIKTRGQQVTLSCSPISGHRSVSWYQQTPGQGLQFLFEYFSETQRNKGNFPGRFSGRQFSNSRSEMNVSTLELGDSALYLCASRVNVPGTRNADTEAFFGQGTRLTVV.

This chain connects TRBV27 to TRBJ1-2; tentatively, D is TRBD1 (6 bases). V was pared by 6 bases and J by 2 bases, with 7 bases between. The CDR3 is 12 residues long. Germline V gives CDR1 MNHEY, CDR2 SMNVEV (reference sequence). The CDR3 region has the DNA TGTGCCAGCAGAGGGGGGAACTATGGCTACACCTTC. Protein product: CASRGGNYGYTF.

The CDR3 DNA is TGTGCCAGCAGTCCGCAGGACAGAACCAGTGGCGAAGCTTTCTTT. This encodes CASSPQDRTSGEAFF. The V call is TRBV6-1, the J call TRBJ1-1; D is possibly TRBD1 (6 bases). Trimming stripped 5 bases from V and 8 bases from J, with 21 bases between. The CDR3 spans 15 residues. CDR1 MNHNS and CDR2 SASEGT come from the germline V gene.

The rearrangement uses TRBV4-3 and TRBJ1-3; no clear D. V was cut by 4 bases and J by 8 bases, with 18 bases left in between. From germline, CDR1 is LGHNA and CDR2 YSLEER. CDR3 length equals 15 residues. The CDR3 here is CASSPQPGRLDTIYF. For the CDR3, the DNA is TGCGCCAGCAGCCCCCAACCAGGCCGCCTCGACACCATATATTTT.

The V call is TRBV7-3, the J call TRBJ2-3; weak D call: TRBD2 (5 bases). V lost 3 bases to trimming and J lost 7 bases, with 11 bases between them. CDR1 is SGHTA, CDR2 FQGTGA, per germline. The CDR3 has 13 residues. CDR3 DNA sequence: TGTGCCAGCAGCTTTACATCGGGGAATACGCAGTATTTT. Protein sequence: CASSFTSGNTQYF. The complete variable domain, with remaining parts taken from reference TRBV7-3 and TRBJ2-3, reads GAGVSQTPSNKVTEKGKYVELRCDPISGHTALYWYRQSLGQGPEFLIYFQGTGAADDSGLPNDRFFAVRPEGSVSTLKIQRTERGDSAVYLCASSFTSGNTQYFGPGTRLTVL.

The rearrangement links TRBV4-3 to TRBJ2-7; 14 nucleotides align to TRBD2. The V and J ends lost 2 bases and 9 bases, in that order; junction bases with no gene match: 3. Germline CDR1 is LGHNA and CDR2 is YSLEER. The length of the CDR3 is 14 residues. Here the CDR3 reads CASSQTGLAGAQYF. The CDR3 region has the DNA TGCGCCAGCAGCCAAACGGGACTAGCGGGAGCGCAGTACTTC.

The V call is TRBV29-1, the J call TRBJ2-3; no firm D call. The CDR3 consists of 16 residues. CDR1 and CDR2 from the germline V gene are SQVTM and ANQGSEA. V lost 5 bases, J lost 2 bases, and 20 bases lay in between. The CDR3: CSVQSVPAQSTDTQYF. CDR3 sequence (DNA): TGCAGCGTTCAGTCTGTTCCAGCCCAATCCACAGATACGCAGTATTTT.

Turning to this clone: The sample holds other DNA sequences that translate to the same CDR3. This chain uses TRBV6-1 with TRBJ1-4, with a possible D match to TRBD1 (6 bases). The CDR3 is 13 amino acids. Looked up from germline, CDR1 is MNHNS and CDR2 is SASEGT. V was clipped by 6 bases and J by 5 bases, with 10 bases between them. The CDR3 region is CASSGQGNEKLFF. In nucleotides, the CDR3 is TGTGCCAGCAGCGGGCAGGGGAATGAAAAACTGTTTTTT.

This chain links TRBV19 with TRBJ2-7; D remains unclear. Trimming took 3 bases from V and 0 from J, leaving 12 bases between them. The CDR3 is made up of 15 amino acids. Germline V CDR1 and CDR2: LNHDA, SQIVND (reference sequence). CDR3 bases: TGTGCCAGTAGTATCGCAGGTCCGCTCTCCTACGAGCAGTACTTC. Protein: CASSIAGPLSYEQYF.

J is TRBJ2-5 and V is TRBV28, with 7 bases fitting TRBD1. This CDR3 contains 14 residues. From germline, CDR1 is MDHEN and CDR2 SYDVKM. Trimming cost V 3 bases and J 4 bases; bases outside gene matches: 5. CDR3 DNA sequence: TGTGCCAGCAGTTTCGACAGGGTCCGAGAGACCCAGTACTTC. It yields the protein CASSFDRVRETQYF.

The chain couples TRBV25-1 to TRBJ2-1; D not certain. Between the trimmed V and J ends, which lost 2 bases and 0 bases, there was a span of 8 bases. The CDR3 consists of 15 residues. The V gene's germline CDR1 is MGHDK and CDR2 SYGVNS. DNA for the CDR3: TGTGCCAGCAGTGAACCTAAAAGCTCCTACAATGAGCAGTTCTTC. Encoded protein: CASSEPKSSYNEQFF.

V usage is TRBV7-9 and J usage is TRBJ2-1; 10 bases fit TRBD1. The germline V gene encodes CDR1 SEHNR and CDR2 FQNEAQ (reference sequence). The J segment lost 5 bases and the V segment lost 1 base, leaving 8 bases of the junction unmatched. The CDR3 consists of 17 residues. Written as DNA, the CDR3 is TGTGCCAGCAGCTTAGTGAGGGGACAGGGGTCGAACAATGAGCAGTTCTTC. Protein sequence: CASSLVRGQGSNNEQFF.

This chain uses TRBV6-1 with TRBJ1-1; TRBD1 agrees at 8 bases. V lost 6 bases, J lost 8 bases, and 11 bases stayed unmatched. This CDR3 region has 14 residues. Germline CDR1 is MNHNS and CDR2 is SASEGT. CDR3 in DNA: TGTGCCAGCAGCGCAATAGGACAGGGTCGGGAAGCTTTCTTT. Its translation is CASSAIGQGREAFF.

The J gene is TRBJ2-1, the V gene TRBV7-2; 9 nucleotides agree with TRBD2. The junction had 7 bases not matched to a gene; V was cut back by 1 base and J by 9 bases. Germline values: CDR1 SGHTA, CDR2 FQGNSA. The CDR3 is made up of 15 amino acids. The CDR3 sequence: CASSLDSGRWIEQFF. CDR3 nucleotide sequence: TGTGCCAGCAGCTTAGACAGCGGGAGGTGGATTGAGCAGTTCTTC.

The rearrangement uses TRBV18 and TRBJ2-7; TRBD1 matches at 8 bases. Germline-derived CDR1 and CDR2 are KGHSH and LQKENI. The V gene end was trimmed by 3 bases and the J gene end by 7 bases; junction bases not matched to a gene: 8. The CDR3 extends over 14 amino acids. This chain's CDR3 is CASSPGQGVGEQYF. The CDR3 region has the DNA TGTGCCAGCTCACCTGGACAGGGTGTTGGTGAGCAGTACTTC. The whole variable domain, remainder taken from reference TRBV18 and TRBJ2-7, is NAGVMQNPRHLVRRRGQEARLRCSPMKGHSHVYWYRQLPEEGLKFMVYLQKENIIDESGMPKERFSAEFPKEGPSILRIQQVVRGDSAAYFCASSPGQGVGEQYFGPGTRLTVT.

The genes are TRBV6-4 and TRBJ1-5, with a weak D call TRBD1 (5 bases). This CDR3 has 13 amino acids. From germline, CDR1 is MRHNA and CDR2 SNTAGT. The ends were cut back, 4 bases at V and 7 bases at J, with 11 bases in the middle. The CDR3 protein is CASSGGFGQPQHF. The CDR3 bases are TGTGCCAGCAGTGGGGGGTTCGGGCAGCCCCAGCATTTT.

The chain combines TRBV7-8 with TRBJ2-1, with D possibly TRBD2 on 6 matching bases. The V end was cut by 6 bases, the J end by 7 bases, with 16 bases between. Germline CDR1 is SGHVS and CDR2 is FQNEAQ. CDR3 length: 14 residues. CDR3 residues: CASRREGGRNEQFF. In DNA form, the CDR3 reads TGTGCCAGCAGACGAGAGGGAGGTAGGAATGAGCAGTTCTTC.